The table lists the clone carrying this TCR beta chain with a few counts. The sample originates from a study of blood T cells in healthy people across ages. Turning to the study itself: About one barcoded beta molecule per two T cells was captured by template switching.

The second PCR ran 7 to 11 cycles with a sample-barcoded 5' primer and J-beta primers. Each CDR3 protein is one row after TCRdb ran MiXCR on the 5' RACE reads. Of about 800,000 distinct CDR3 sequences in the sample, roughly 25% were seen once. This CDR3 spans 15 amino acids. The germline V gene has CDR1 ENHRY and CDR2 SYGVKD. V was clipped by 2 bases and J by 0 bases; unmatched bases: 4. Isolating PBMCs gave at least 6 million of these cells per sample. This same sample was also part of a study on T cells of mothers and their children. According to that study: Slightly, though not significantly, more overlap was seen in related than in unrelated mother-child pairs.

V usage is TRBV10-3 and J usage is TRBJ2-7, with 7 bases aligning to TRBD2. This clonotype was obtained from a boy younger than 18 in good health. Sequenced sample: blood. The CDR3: CAISEGTTSSYEQYF. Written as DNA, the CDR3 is TGTGCCATCAGTGAGGGGACTACCTCCTCCTACGAGCAGTACTTC.